This TCR beta chain was observed in a study of cytomegalovirus exposure and HLA in healthy donors. The CDR3 consists of 14 residues. The germline gives CDR1 SGHDT, CDR2 YYEEEE. V dropped 5 bases and J dropped 6; count of bases not matched to a gene: 11. Both 60 Vbeta primers and 13 Jbeta primers went into the PCR. Clones were sequenced by immunoSEQ multiplex PCR, and TCRdb holds only the in-frame ones, with some missing. This table holds fewer than 200,000 clones, over 80% found once. The chain uses TRBV5-6 and TRBJ2-7; 7 nucleotides align to TRBD1. The sequence was obtained from a man aged 45 to 65 in good health and CMV-seronegative. Sequences were obtained from PBMCs. CDR3 loop: CASSYDRELREQYF. DNA for the CDR3: TGTGCCAGCAGTTACGACAGGGAATTGCGCGAGCAGTACTTC.